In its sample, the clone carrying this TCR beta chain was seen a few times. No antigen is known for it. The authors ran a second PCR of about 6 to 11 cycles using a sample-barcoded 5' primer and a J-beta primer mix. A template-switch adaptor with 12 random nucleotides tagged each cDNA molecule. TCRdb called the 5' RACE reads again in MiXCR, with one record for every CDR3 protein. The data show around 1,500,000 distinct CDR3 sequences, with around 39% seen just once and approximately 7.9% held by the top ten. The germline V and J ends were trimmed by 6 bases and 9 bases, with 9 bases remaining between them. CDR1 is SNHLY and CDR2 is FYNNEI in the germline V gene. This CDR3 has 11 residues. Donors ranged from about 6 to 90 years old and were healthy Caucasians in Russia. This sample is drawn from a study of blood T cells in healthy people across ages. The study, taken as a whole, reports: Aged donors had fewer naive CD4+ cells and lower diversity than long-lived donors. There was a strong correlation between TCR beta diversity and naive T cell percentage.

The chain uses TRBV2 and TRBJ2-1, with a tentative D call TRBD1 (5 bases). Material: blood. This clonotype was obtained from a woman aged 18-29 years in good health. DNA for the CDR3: TGTGCCAGCAGAAGTAGGGGTGAGCAGTTCTTC. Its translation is CASRSRGEQFF.